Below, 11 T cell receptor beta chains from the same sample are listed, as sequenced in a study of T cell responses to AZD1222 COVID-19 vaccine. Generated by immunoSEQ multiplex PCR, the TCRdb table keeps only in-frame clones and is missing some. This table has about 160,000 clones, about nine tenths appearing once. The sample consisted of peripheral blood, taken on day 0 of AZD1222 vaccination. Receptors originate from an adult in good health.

Here the CDR3 DNA reads TGCGCCAGCAGCCTAGAACCGGGACAGGGGATGTACTTC. Amino acids: CASSLEPGQGMYF. V and J are TRBV4-1 and TRBJ2-7; 10 bases align to TRBD1. The CDR3 consists of 13 residues. J lost 12 bases, V lost 4 bases, and 9 bases had no gene match. Germline V gene lookup returns CDR1 MGHRA and CDR2 YSYEKL.

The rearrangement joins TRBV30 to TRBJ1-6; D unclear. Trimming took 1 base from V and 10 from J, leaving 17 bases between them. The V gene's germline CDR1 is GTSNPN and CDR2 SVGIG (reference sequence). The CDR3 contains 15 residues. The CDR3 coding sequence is TGTGCCTGGAGTGCGCGGCAGGCAGCATACTCACCCCTCCACTTT. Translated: CAWSARQAAYSPLHF.

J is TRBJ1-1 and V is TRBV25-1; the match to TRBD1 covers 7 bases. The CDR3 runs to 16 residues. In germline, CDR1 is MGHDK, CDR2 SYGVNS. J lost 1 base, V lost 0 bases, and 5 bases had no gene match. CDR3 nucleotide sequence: TGTGCCAGCAGTGAATACCCCAGGGGGGGGAACACTGAAGCTTTCTTT. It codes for CASSEYPRGGNTEAFF.

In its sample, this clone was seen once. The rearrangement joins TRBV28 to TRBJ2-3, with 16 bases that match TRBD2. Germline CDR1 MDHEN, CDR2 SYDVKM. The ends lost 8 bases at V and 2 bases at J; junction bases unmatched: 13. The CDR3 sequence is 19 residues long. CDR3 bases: TGTGCCAGCTGCACCCAACCGGGACTAGCGGGGGGGCCCACAGATACGCAGTATTTT. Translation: CASCTQPGLAGGPTDTQYF.

CDR3 sequence reads: CASSPGQVSGNTIYF. The DNA of the CDR3 is TGTGCCAGCTCACCGGGACAAGTCTCTGGAAACACCATATATTTT. This chain links TRBV18 with TRBJ1-3, with D possibly TRBD1 on 6 matching bases. This CDR3 region has 15 residues. The germline V gene encodes CDR1 KGHSH and CDR2 LQKENI. Trimming took 3 bases from V and 0 from J, leaving 9 bases between them. The full variable domain, completed using reference TRBV18 and TRBJ1-3, is NAGVMQNPRHLVRRRGQEARLRCSPMKGHSHVYWYRQLPEEGLKFMVYLQKENIIDESGMPKERFSAEFPKEGPSILRIQQVVRGDSAAYFCASSPGQVSGNTIYFGEGSWLTVV.

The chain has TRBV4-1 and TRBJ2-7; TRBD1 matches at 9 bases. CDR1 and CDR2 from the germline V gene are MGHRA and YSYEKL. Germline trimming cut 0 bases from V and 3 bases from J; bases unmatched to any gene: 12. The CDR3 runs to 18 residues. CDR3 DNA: TGCGCCAGCAGCCAAGACGGGCCCCCCGGGACAGGGTTCTACGAGCAGTACTTC. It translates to CASSQDGPPGTGFYEQYF.

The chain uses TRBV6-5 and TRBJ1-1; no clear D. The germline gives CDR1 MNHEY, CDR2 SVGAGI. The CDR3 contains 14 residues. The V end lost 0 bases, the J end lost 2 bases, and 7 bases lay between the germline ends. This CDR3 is CASSYSHRNTEAFF. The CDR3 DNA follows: TGTGCCAGCAGTTACTCCCATCGAAACACTGAAGCTTTCTTT.

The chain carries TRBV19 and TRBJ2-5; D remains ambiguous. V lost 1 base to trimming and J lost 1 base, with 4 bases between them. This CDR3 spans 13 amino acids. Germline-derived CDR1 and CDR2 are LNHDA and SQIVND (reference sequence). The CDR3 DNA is TGTGCCAGTAGTATAGCCCTCCAAGAGACCCAGTACTTC. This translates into CASSIALQETQYF.

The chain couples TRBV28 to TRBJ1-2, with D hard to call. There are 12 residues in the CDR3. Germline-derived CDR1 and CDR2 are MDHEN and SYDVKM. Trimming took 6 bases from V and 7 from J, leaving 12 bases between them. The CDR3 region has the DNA TGTGCCAGCAGGCCGGCAGGCGGTGGCTACACCTTC. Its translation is CASRPAGGGYTF.

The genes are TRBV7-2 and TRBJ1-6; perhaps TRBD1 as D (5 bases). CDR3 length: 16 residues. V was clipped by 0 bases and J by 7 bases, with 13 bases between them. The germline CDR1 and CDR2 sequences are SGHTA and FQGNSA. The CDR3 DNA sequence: TGTGCCAGCAGCTTAGCGGGTGCGGGGACGAATTCACCCCTCCACTTT. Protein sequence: CASSLAGAGTNSPLHF.

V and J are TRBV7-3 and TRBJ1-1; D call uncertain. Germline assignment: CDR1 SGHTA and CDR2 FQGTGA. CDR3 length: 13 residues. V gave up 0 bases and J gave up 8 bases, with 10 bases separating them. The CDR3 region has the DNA TGTGCCAGCAGCTTAACTATGGCCCTAGAAGCTTTCTTT. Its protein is CASSLTMALEAFF.